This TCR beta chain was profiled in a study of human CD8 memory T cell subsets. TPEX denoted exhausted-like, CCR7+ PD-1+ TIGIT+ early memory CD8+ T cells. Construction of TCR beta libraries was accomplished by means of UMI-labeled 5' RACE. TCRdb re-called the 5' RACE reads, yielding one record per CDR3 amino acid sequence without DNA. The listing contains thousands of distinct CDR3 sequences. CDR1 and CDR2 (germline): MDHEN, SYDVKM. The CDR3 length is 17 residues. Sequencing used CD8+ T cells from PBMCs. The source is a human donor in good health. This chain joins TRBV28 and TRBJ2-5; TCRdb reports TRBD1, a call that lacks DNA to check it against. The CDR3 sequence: CASSLYPLQGDQETQYF.